Detailed here is one TCR beta chain. What it binds is not known. This entry belongs to a study of T cells in Graves' hyperthyroidism and ophthalmopathy. On the study more broadly: Staff took peripheral blood when the initial diagnosis was made, before any treatment began. Findings and caveats of the study: Most clonotypes expanded in the thyroid (above 0.001) were also present in blood. Ophthalmopathy was model-predicted a median roughly six months pre-onset.

RNA transcripts were the template for amplifying TCR beta CDR3 regions. The HTBI primer set was used in a first-round RT-PCR of the TCR CDR3. TCRdb itself ran the multiplex PCR reads through MiXCR, one entry per CDR3 protein. The data hold 350,000 to 400,000 distinct CDR3 sequences, with around 18% observed a single time. The CDR3 length is 16 residues. V gave up 0 bases and J gave up 2 bases; unmatched junction bases: 7. Germline V gene sequence: CDR1 LGHDT, CDR2 YNNKEL (reference sequence). This chain joins TRBV3-1 and TRBJ2-7, with 7 bases fitting TRBD2. The origin of this receptor is a young man with Graves' ophthalmopathy. Source material: blood. CDR3 bases: TGTGCCAGCAGCCAAGAGCTTCTGGCGGGGGCCTACGAGCAGTACTTC. Translating it yields CASSQELLAGAYEQYF.